This TCR beta chain was found in a study of technical replicates of blood from a few donors. The CDR3 covers 17 residues. Germline assignment: CDR1 MGHRA and CDR2 YSYEKL. Trimming took off 1 base at V and 5 bases at J, with 18 bases between the two ends. The repertoire was sequenced with immunoSEQ multiplex PCR; TCRdb's copy has only in-frame clones and lacks some. Of 99,000 or so clones listed, 95% are singletons. The origin of this receptor is a human donor in good health. This chain uses TRBV4-1 with TRBJ2-1, with a weak D call TRBD2 (6 bases). Sequenced input: T cells isolated from PBMCs. The DNA of the CDR3 is TGCGCCAGCAGCCAAGTAAAATGGCGGGACCTAAACAATGAGCAGTTCTTC. Translation gives CASSQVKWRDLNNEQFF.